These 19 T cell receptor beta chains were all obtained from the same sample, sequenced in a study of beta chain features in type 1 diabetes. Overall study findings and caveats: Patients with Type 1 diabetes showed moderately but significantly shorter TCRB CDR3s in all four CD4+ subsets.

For these receptors, no antigen is known. The authors reverse transcribed all of the isolated RNA, so sequencing captured expressed TCRB transcripts. The assay was immunoSEQ multiplex PCR, and TCRdb's table has in-frame clones only and misses some. This table has a few hundred thousand clones, 15% to 20% appearing once. The material sequenced was naive CD4+ T cells from blood. The receptors shown here come from a man between 25 and 39 years old with type 1 diabetes.

The CDR3: CASSLTPAKNIQYF. In DNA form, the CDR3 reads TGTGCCAGCAGTCTTACACCAGCCAAAAACATTCAGTACTTC. The chain recombines TRBV27 with TRBJ2-4; no reliable D call. Germline V gene data show CDR1 as MNHEY and CDR2 as SMNVEV (reference sequence). CDR3 size: 14 residues. The V and J ends lost 5 bases and 0 bases respectively, with 8 bases between them.

The genes are TRBV7-3 and TRBJ2-7; D call uncertain. Trimming cost V 4 bases and J 5 bases, with 9 bases left between them. In germline, CDR1 is SGHTA, CDR2 FQGTGA. CDR3 size: 12 residues. CDR3 DNA sequence: TGTGCCAGCAGCTCGGGCGGAAACGAGCAGTACTTC. Its protein product is CASSSGGNEQYF.

The V call is TRBV9, the J call TRBJ2-5; 7 bases fit TRBD2. CDR1 is SGDLS and CDR2 is YYNGEE in the germline V gene. The CDR3 length is 15 residues. V trimming: 4 bases; J trimming: 5 bases; junction bases outside the gene matches: 11. For the CDR3, the DNA is TGTGCCAGCAGCCTACAAGGACTAGAGAGGGAGACCCAGTACTTC. It specifies CASSLQGLERETQYF.

This clone was observed a few times. V is TRBV28 and J is TRBJ2-4; a weak D match, TRBD1 (5 bases). CDR1 and CDR2 (germline): MDHEN, SYDVKM. The CDR3 is made up of 15 amino acids. V dropped 2 bases and J dropped 1 base, with 9 bases sitting between them. CDR3 region: CASSLEGAAKNIQYF. The CDR3 region has the DNA TGTGCCAGCAGTTTAGAAGGGGCGGCCAAAAACATTCAGTACTTC.

This rearrangement joins TRBV7-9 to TRBJ2-1; 7 positions agree with TRBD1. Germline V gives CDR1 SEHNR, CDR2 FQNEAQ (reference sequence). The CDR3 sequence is 16 residues long. J lost 0 bases, V lost 6 bases, and 8 bases had no gene match. The CDR3 here is CASRRGQKSSYNEQFF. The CDR3 bases are TGTGCCAGCAGACGGGGACAGAAGAGCTCCTACAATGAGCAGTTCTTC. Using reference TRBV7-9 and TRBJ2-1 for the parts outside the CDR3, the full variable domain is DTGVSQNPRHKITKRGQNVTFRCDPISEHNRLYWYRQTLGQGPEFLTYFQNEAQLEKSRLLSDRFSAERPKGSFSTLEIQRTEQGDSAMYLCASRRGQKSSYNEQFFGPGTRLTVL.

In its sample, this clone was seen a few times. The rearrangement links TRBV23-1 to TRBJ2-7; TRBD1 aligns across 9 bases. TRBV23-1 counts as an open reading frame of uncertain function. The CDR3 runs to 13 residues. The V segment lost 8 bases and the J segment 3 bases; nucleotides outside the gene matches: 5. CDR3 protein: CASARDRDYEQYF. DNA for the CDR3: TGCGCCAGCGCCCGGGACAGGGACTACGAGCAGTACTTC.

The chain joins TRBV10-3 to TRBJ2-1; 16 nucleotides agree with TRBD2. V lost 6 bases, J lost 2 bases, and 1 base stayed unmatched. Germline V gene sequence: CDR1 ENHRY, CDR2 SYGVKD. The CDR3 sequence is 16 residues long. This CDR3 is CAISGTSGRAYNEQFF. CDR3 sequence (DNA): TGTGCCATCAGCGGGACTAGCGGGAGGGCCTACAATGAGCAGTTCTTC.

This chain uses TRBV5-1 with TRBJ2-3; possibly TRBD1 for D (6 bases). V was clipped by 0 bases and J by 5 bases, with 13 bases between them. The V gene's germline CDR1 is SGHRS and CDR2 YFSETQ. The CDR3 is 15 amino acids. The CDR3 DNA follows: TGCGCCAGCAGCTTGGCCTTTGGCAGGGGAGATACGCAGTATTTT. Protein product: CASSLAFGRGDTQYF.

The chain employs TRBV27 and TRBJ2-3; a possible D gene is TRBD2 (6 bases). V was clipped by 3 bases and J by 4 bases, with 11 bases between them. The CDR3 runs 14 residues. Germline CDR1 and CDR2: MNHEY and SMNVEV (reference sequence). The CDR3 nucleotides read TGTGCCAGCAGTTTGGGCAGGGAGGCAGATACGCAGTATTTT. Protein sequence: CASSLGREADTQYF.

This clone was counted a few times. The rearrangement joins TRBV6-1 to TRBJ2-7, with no clear D. Germline CDR1 reads MNHNS; CDR2 reads SASEGT. The CDR3 length is 12 residues. V lost 4 bases and J lost 3, with 7 bases in between. The CDR3 region is CASSGENYEQYF. DNA of the CDR3: TGTGCCAGCAGTGGAGAAAACTACGAGCAGTACTTC.

The V and J genes are TRBV5-4 and TRBJ2-3; 8 bases match TRBD2. Germline V gene lookup returns CDR1 SGHNT and CDR2 YYREEE (reference sequence). V was pared by 0 bases and J by 3 bases, with 6 bases of the junction left unmatched. The CDR3 is 16 amino acids. CDR3 sequence (DNA): TGTGCCAGCAGCTTGGAGCGGGAGAGCACGACAGATACGCAGTATTTT. Translated, it gives CASSLERESTTDTQYF.

The CDR3 loop reads CSVRSFEKLFF. The CDR3 nucleotides are TGCAGCGTGAGAAGTTTTGAAAAACTGTTTTTT. This chain links TRBV29-1 with TRBJ1-4; D not certain. Germline loops: CDR1 SQVTM, CDR2 ANQGSEA. With 6 bases removed from V and 7 bases from J, the gap between germline ends came to 9 bases. This CDR3 has 11 residues.

This clone has a handful of counts. The chain has TRBV20-1 and TRBJ2-5; no clear D gene. Trimming took off 5 bases at V and 5 bases at J, with 9 bases between the two ends. Germline CDR1 reads DFQATT; CDR2 reads SNEGSKA (reference sequence). This CDR3 has 11 amino acids. CDR3 nucleotide sequence: TGCAGTGCTCAACCTTGGGAGACCCAGTACTTC. It is translated as CSAQPWETQYF.

J is TRBJ2-5 and V is TRBV5-1; possibly TRBD1 for D (6 bases). The V and J ends lost 0 bases and 2 bases respectively, with 17 bases between them. Germline V gene lookup returns CDR1 SGHRS and CDR2 YFSETQ. The length of the CDR3 is 17 residues. The CDR3 sequence is CASSLGGQPAGQETQYF. In nucleotides, the CDR3 is TGCGCCAGCAGCTTGGGCGGACAGCCGGCAGGACAAGAGACCCAGTACTTC.

This chain links TRBV4-1 with TRBJ1-5, with 7 bases fitting TRBD1. J gave up 2 bases and V 1 base, and 5 bases lay outside the gene matches. The CDR3 loop spans 16 amino acids. CDR1 and CDR2 from the germline V gene are MGHRA and YSYEKL. The CDR3 bases are TGCGCCAGCAGCCAAGGAGGGGGCGCCGGCAATCAGCCCCAGCATTTT. Residues: CASSQGGGAGNQPQHF.

The CDR3: CSVSIRGQYGYTF. The CDR3 DNA follows: TGCAGCGTTTCGATCAGGGGTCAGTACGGCTACACCTTC. This chain links TRBV29-1 with TRBJ1-2; TRBD1 might be the D (6 bases). CDR1 and CDR2 from the germline V gene are SQVTM and ANQGSEA. CDR3 length equals 13 residues. V was cut by 5 bases and J by 8 bases, with 18 bases left in between.

This chain connects TRBV28 to TRBJ1-4, with a possible D match to TRBD1 (5 bases). The CDR3 contains 15 residues. Germline V gives CDR1 MDHEN, CDR2 SYDVKM. V was cut by 5 bases and J by 3 bases, with 13 bases left in between. CDR3 in amino acids: CASSTVGDANEKLFF. The CDR3 bases are TGTGCCAGCAGTACTGTAGGGGATGCTAATGAAAAACTGTTTTTT.

The CDR3 reads CASSERGPTSGGYTF. The CDR3 DNA follows: TGTGCCAGCAGTGAAAGGGGGCCGACCTCTGGTGGCTACACCTTC. The rearrangement uses TRBV14 and TRBJ1-2; 7 bases fit TRBD1. V gave up 6 bases and J gave up 7 bases; unmatched junction bases: 14. Germline CDR1 reads SGHDN; CDR2 reads FVKESK. The CDR3 totals 15 residues.

This clone was seen only a few times. The V call is TRBV25-1, the J call TRBJ2-7; 10 positions agree with TRBD2. Looked up from germline, CDR1 is MGHDK and CDR2 is SYGVNS. This CDR3 is 15 amino acids long. V dropped 1 base and J dropped 2; count of bases not matched to a gene: 2. The CDR3 protein is CASSEWTSGTYEQYF. The CDR3 DNA sequence: TGTGCCAGCAGTGAATGGACTAGCGGCACCTACGAGCAGTACTTC.